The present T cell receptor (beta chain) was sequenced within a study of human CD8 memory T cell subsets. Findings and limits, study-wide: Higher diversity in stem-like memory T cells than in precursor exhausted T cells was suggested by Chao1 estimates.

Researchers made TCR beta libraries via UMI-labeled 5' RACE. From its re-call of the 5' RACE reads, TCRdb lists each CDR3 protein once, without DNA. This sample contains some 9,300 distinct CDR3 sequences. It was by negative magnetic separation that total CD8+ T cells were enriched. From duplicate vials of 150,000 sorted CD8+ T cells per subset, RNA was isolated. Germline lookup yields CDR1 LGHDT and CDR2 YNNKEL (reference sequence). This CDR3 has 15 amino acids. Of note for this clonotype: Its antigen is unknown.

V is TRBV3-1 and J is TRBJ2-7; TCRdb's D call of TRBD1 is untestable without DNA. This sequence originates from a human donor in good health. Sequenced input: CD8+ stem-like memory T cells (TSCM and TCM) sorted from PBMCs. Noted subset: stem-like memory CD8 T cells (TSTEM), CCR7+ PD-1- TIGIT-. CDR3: CASSQVPGGTYEQYF.